This TCR beta chain was identified during a study of spatial heterogeneity in lung cancer. Study background: Detection consistently captured more beta-chain sequences than alpha-chain sequences. Study-wide findings and caveats: Blood carried ubiquitous expanded tumor TCRs more at resection than follow-up.

Germline V gene data show CDR1 as SGHTA and CDR2 as FQGNSA. This CDR3 comprises 12 residues. Trimming pared 5 bases from V and 11 bases from J, leaving 14 bases between. Time point specified: blood at routine non-recurrence follow-up after resection. Whole RNA, isolated from tumor, nontumor lung or frozen PBMC, was sequenced without prior sorting. TCR cDNA molecules were tagged individually, and each one carried a unique molecular identifier. TCRdb itself ran the 5' RACE reads through MiXCR, one entry per CDR3 protein. The sample consists of some 54,000 distinct CDR3 sequences, around 7.7% of them appearing once. This clonotype has at least ten counts. What it recognizes is unknown.

This receptor was taken from a female donor with early-stage non-small cell lung cancer. This chain uses TRBV7-2 with TRBJ2-3; the D gene is possibly TRBD2 (5 bases). Specimen: PBMCs, collected at follow-up. The DNA of the CDR3 is TGTGCCAGCAGCCGATACACCGGGGAGCAGTATTTT. Its protein is CASSRYTGEQYF.